Here is one T cell receptor beta chain with its context. The source of the sample is a study of shared clonotypes between healthy human individuals. Looked up from germline, CDR1 is SGHTS and CDR2 is YDEGEE. The CDR3 has 12 residues. V gave up 2 bases and J gave up 7 bases, with 6 bases separating them. The naive CD8 fraction comprised CD45RO-negative cells positively selected for CCR7 and excluded terminally differentiated effector memory CD45RA+ cells. The assay was immunoSEQ multiplex PCR, and TCRdb's table has in-frame clones only and misses some. The repertoire includes some 2.1 million clones, just under 95% of them detected once, and 0.85% to 1.2% sits in the top ten.

The chain recombines TRBV5-8 with TRBJ2-2; perhaps TRBD1 as D (5 bases). The receptor was derived from a man aged 18 to 35 in good health. Sequences were obtained from naive CD8+ T cells sorted from blood. The CDR3 bases are TGTGCCAGCAGCTTCCAGGGCGGGGAGCTGTTTTTT. It specifies CASSFQGGELFF.